This T cell receptor beta chain came from a study of blood T cells in healthy people across ages. Donors gave approximately 9.9 milliliters of peripheral blood apiece. Germline CDR1 is SGDLS and CDR2 is YYNGEE. J was trimmed by 6 bases and V by 1 base; bases with no gene match: 2. The CDR3 extends over 14 amino acids. A J-beta primer mix and a sample-barcoded 5' primer were used in a second PCR of about 7 to 11 cycles. A single record per CDR3 protein comes from TCRdb applying MiXCR to the 5' RACE reads. The sample yields hundreds of thousands of distinct CDR3 sequences, under 70% seen once. As to this clonotype: What it recognizes is unknown.

Study-wide results and caveats: Percentage of naive T cells showed a strong correlation with TCR beta diversity.

The chain is built from TRBV9 and TRBJ1-4; 8 bases fit TRBD1. This TCR was sampled from a man aged 55 to 70 in good health. Sequences were obtained from blood. CDR3 residues: CASSVQGADEKLFF. The CDR3 DNA is TGTGCCAGCAGCGTACAGGGGGCGGATGAAAAACTGTTTTTT.